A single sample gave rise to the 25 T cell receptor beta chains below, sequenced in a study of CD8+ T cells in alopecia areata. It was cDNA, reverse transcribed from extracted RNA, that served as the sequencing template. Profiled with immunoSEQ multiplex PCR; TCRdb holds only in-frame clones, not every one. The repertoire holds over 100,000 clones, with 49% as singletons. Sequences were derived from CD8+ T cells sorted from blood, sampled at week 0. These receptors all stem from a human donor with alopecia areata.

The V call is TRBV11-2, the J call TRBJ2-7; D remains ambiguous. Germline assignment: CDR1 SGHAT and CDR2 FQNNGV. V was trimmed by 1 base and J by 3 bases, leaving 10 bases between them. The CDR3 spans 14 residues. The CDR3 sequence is CASSLAGTGYEQYF. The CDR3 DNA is TGTGCCAGCAGCTTAGCAGGAACCGGCTACGAGCAGTACTTC.

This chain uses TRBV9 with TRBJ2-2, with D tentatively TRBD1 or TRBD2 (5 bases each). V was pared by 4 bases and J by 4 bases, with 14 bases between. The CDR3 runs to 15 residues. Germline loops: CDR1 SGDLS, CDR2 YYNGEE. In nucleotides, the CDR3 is TGTGCCAGCAGCCAAGTGGGGGAGATCACCGGGGAGCTGTTTTTT. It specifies CASSQVGEITGELFF. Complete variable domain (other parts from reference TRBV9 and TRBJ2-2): DSGVTQTPKHLITATGQRVTLRCSPRSGDLSVYWYQQSLDQGLQFLIQYYNGEERAKGNILERFSAQQFPDLHSELNLSSLELGDSALYFCASSQVGEITGELFFGEGSRLTVL.

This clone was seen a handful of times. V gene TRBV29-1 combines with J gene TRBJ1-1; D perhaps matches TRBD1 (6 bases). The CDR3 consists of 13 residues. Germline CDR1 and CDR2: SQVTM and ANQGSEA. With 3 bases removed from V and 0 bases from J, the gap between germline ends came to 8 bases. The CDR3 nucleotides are TGCAGCGTTGACGGGACACTGAACACTGAAGCTTTCTTT. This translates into CSVDGTLNTEAFF.

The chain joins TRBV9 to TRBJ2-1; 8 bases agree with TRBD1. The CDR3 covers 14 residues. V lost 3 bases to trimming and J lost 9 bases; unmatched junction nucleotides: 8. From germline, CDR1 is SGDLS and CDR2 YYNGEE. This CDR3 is CASSENSGGSEQFF. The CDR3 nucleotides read TGTGCCAGCAGCGAAAACTCAGGGGGCAGTGAGCAGTTCTTC.

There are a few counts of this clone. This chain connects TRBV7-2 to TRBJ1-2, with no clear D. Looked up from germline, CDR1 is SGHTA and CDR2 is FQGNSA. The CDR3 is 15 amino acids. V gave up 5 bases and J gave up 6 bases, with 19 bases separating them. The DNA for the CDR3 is TGTGCCAGCAGCGACGTCCGGGATTGGGCGGATGGCTACACCTTC. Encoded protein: CASSDVRDWADGYTF.

CDR3 sequence reads: CAWIPREGRNEKLFF. In DNA form, the CDR3 reads TGTGCCTGGATACCCCGGGAGGGCCGTAATGAAAAACTGTTTTTT. V usage is TRBV30 and J usage is TRBJ1-4; unclear D gene. CDR1 is GTSNPN and CDR2 is SVGIG in the germline V gene (reference sequence). The V and J ends lost 4 bases and 4 bases respectively, with 16 bases between them. This CDR3 is built from 15 residues.

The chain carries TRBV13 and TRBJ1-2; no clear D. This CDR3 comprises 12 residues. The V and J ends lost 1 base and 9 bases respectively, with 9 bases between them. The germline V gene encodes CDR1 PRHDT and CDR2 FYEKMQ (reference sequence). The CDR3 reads CASSLEGRSYTF. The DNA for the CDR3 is TGTGCCAGCAGCTTAGAGGGCAGGAGCTACACCTTC.

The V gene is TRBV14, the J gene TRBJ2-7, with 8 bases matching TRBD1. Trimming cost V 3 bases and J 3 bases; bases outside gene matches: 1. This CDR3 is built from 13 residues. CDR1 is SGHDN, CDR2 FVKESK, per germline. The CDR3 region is CASSHGTGYEQYF. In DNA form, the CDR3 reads TGTGCCAGCAGCCACGGGACAGGCTACGAGCAGTACTTC.

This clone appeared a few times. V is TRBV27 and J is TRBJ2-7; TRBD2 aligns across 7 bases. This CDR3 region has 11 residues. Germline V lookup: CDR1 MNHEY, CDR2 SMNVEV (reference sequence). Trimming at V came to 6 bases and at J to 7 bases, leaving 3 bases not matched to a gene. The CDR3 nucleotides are TGTGCCAGCAGCCGGGGGGTTGAGCAGTACTTC. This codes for CASSRGVEQYF.

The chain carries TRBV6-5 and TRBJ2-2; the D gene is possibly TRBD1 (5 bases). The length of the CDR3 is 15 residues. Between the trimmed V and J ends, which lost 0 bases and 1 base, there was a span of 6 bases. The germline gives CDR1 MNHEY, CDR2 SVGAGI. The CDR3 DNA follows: TGTGCCAGCAGTTACTCCGGACAGAACACCGGGGAGCTGTTTTTT. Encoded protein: CASSYSGQNTGELFF.

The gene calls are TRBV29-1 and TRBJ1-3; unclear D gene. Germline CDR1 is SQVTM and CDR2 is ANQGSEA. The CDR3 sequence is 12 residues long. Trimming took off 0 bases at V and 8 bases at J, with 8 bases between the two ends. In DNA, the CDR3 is TGCAGCGTTGAAGAGGGGAGGGACACCATATATTTT. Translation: CSVEEGRDTIYF.

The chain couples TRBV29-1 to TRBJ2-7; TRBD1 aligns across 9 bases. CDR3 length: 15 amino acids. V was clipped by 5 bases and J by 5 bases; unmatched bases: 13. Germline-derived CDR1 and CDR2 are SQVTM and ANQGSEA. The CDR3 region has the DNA TGCAGCGTTTGGATATCGGGACAGGGTGCGAACGAGCAGTACTTC. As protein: CSVWISGQGANEQYF.

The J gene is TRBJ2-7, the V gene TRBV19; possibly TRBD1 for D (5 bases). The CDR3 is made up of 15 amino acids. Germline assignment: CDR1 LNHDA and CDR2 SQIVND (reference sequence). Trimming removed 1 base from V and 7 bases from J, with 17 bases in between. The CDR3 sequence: CASSIVALPPGEQYF. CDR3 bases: TGTGCCAGTAGTATAGTGGCCCTACCGCCAGGGGAGCAGTACTTC.

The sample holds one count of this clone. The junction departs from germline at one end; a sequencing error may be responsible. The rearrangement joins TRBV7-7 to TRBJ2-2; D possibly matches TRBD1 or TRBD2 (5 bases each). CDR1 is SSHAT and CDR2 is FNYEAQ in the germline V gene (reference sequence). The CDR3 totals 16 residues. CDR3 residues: CASSRDVLANTGELFF. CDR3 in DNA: TGTGCTAGCAGCCGGGACGTCCTCGCGAACACCGGGGAGCTGTTTTTT.

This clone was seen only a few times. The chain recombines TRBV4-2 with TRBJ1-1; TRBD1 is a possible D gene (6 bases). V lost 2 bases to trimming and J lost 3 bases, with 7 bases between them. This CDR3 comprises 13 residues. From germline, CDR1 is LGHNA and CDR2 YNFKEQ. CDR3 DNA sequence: TGTGCCAGCAGCCAAACAGGGTACACTGAAGCTTTCTTT. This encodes CASSQTGYTEAFF.

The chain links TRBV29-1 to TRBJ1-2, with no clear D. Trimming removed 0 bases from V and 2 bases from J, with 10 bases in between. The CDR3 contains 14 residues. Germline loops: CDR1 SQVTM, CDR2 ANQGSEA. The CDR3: CSVEDREANYGYTF. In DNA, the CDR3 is TGCAGCGTTGAAGATCGGGAGGCCAACTATGGCTACACCTTC.

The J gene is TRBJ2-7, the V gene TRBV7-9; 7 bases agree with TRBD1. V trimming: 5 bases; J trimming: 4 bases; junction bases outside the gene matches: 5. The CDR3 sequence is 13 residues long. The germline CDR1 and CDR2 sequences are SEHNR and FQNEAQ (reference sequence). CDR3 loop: CASSPWDRYEQYF. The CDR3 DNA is TGTGCCAGCAGCCCCTGGGACAGATACGAGCAGTACTTC.

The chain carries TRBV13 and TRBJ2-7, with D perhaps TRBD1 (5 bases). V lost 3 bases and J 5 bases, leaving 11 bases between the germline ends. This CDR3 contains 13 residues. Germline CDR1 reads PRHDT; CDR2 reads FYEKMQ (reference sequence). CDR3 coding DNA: TGTGCCAGCAGCTTGGTCAGGGATGACGAGCAGTACTTC. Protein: CASSLVRDDEQYF.

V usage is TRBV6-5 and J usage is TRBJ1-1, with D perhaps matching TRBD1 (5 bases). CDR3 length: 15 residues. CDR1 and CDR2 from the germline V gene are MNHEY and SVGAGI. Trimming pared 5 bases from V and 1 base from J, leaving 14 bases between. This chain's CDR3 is CASSLTAGWNTEAFF. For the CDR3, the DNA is TGTGCCAGCAGTCTAACCGCAGGGTGGAACACTGAAGCTTTCTTT.

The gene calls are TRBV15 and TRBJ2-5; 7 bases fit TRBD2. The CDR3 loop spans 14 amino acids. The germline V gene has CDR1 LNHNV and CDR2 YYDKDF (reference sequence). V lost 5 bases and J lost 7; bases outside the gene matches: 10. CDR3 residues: CATSPLSGDGTQYF. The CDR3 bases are TGTGCCACCAGCCCCCTCAGCGGGGATGGGACCCAGTACTTC.

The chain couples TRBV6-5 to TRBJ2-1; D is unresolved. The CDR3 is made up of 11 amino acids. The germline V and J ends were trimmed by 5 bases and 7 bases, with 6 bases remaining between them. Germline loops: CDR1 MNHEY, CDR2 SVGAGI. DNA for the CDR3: TGTGCCAGCAGTCGCGGTAATGAGCAGTTCTTC. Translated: CASSRGNEQFF.

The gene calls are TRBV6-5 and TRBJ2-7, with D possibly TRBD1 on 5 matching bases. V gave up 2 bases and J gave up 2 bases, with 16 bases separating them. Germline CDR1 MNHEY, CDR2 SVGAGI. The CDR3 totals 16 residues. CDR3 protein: CASSYLSRALAYEQYF. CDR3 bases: TGTGCCAGCAGTTACCTTAGCAGGGCTCTCGCCTACGAGCAGTACTTC.

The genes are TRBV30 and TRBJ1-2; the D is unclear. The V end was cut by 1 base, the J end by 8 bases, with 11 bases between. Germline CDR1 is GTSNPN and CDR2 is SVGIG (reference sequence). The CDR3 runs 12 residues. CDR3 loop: CAWSAAFEGYTF. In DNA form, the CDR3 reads TGTGCCTGGAGTGCGGCCTTTGAGGGCTACACCTTC.

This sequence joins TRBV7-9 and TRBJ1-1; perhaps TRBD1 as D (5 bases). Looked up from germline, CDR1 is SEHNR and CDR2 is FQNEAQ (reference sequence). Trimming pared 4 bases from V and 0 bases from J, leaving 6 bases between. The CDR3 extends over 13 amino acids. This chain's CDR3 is CASSSTVNTEAFF. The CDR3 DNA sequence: TGTGCCAGCAGCTCGACAGTGAACACTGAAGCTTTCTTT.

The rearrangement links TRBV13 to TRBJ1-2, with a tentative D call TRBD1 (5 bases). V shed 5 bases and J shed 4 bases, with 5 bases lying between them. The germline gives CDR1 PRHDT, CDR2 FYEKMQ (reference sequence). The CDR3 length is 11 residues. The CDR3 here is CASSDSYGYTF. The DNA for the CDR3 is TGTGCCAGCAGCGACAGCTATGGCTACACCTTC.